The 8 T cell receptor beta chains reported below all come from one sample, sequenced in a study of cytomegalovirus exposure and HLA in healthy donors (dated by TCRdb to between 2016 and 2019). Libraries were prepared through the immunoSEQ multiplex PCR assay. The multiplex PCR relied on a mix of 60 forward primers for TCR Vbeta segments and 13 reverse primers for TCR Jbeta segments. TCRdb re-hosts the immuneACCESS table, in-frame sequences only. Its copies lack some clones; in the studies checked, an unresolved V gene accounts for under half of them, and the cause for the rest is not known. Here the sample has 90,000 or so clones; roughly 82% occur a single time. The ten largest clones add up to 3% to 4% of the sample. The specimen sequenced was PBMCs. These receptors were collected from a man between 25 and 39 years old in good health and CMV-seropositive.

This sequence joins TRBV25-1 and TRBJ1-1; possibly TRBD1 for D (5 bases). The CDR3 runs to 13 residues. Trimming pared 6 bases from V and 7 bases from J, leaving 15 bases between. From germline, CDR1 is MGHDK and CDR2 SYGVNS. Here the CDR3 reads CASSLGGGNEAFF. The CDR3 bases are TGTGCCAGCAGCTTGGGGGGGGGTAATGAAGCTTTCTTT.

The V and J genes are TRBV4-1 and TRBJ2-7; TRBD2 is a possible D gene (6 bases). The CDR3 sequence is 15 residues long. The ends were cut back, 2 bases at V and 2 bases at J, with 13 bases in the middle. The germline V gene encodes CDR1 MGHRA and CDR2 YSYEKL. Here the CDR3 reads CASSQIVGGPYEQYF. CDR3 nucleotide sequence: TGCGCCAGCAGCCAAATAGTCGGGGGACCCTACGAGCAGTACTTC.

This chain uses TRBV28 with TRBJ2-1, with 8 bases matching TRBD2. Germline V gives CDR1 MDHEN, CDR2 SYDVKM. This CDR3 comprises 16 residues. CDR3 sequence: CAAASGSRSSYNEQFF. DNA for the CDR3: TGTGCGGCGGCTAGCGGGTCCCGGAGCTCCTACAATGAGCAGTTCTTC. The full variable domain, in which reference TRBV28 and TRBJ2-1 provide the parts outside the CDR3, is DVKVTQSSRYLVKRTGEKVFLECVQDMDHENMFWYRQDPGLGLRLIYFSYDVKMKEKGDIPEGYSVSREKKERFSLILESASTNQTSMYLCAAASGSRSSYNEQFFGPGTRLTVL.

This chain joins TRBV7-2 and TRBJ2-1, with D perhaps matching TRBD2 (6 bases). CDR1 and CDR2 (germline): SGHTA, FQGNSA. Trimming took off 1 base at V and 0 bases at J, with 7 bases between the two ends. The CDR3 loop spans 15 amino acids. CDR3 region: CASSLDGGSYNEQFF. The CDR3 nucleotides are TGTGCCAGCAGCTTAGACGGGGGCTCCTACAATGAGCAGTTCTTC.

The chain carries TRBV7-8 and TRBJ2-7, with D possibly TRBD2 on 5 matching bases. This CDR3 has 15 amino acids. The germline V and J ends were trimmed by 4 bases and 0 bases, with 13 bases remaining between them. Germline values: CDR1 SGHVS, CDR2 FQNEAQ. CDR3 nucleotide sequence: TGTGCCAGCAGCTCCCGTTTAGCGACCTCCTACGAGCAGTACTTC. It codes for CASSSRLATSYEQYF.

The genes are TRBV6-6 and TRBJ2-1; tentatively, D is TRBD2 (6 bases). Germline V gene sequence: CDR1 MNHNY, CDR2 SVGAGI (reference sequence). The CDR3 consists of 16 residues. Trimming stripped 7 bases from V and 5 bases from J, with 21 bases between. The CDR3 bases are TGTGCCAGCACCACCTCGGCGGGGATAGCCCACAATGAGCAGTTCTTC. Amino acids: CASTTSAGIAHNEQFF.

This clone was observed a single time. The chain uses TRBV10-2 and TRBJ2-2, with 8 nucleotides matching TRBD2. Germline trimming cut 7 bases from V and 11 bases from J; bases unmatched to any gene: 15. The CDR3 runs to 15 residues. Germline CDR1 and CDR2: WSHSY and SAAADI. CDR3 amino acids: CASTGTGGPYTELFF. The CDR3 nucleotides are TGCGCCAGCACCGGGACGGGGGGGCCCTATACCGAGCTGTTTTTT.

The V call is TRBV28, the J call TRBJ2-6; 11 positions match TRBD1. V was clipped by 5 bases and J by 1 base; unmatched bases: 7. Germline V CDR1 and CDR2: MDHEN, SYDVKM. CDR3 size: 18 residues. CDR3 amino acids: CASSLRTGGRSGANVLTF. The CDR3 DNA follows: TGTGCCAGCAGTCTCCGGACAGGGGGCCGGTCTGGGGCCAACGTCCTGACTTTC.